The 12 T cell receptor beta chains reported below all come from one sample, sequenced in a study of T cells in Graves' hyperthyroidism and ophthalmopathy. RNA transcripts provided the source from which TCR beta CDR3 regions were amplified. A first-round RT-PCR of the TCR CDR3 used the HTBI primer set. Via MiXCR, TCRdb re-called the multiplex PCR reads, giving one row per CDR3 protein. The sample records a few hundred thousand distinct CDR3 sequences, 13% to 15% being singletons. Sequencing used blood. The receptor source for this set is a woman aged 40 to 50 with Graves' hyperthyroidism.

The sample holds a few counts of this clonotype. The CDR3 sequence is CASSSSGTGDSPLHF. For the CDR3, the DNA is TGCGCCAGCAGCTCGTCCGGGACAGGGGACTCACCCCTCCACTTT. The V and J genes are TRBV5-1 and TRBJ1-6; TRBD1 aligns across 10 bases. The CDR3 has 15 amino acids. With V trimmed by 3 bases and J by 10 bases, 7 bases remained unmatched. In germline, CDR1 is SGHRS, CDR2 YFSETQ. The complete variable domain, with remaining parts taken from reference TRBV5-1 and TRBJ1-6, reads KAGVTQTPRYLIKTRGQQVTLSCSPISGHRSVSWYQQTPGQGLQFLFEYFSETQRNKGNFPGRFSGRQFSNSRSEMNVSTLELGDSALYLCASSSSGTGDSPLHFGNGTRLTVT.

The sample holds many counts of this clonotype. CDR3 DNA sequence: TGCGCCAGCAGATCCGGGACAGGAGGCATGAACACTGAAGCTTTCTTT. Its translation is CASRSGTGGMNTEAFF. This chain links TRBV5-1 with TRBJ1-1, with TRBD1 matching over 8 bases. Germline V gene data show CDR1 as SGHRS and CDR2 as YFSETQ. The CDR3 sequence is 16 residues long. V trimming: 5 bases; J trimming: 0 bases; junction bases outside the gene matches: 9.

This chain connects TRBV5-8 to TRBJ2-5; 10 bases are a match to TRBD2. V lost 3 bases to trimming and J lost 5 bases; unmatched junction nucleotides: 4. The CDR3 spans 14 residues. Germline V gene data show CDR1 as SGHTS and CDR2 as YDEGEE. CDR3 protein: CASSSTSGWETQYF. CDR3 nucleotides: TGTGCCAGCAGCTCGACTAGCGGGTGGGAGACCCAGTACTTC.

This clonotype was observed at least ten times. The genes are TRBV28 and TRBJ1-1; TRBD1 might be the D (6 bases). The CDR3 has 15 residues. Germline lookup yields CDR1 MDHEN and CDR2 SYDVKM. Deletions cut 6 bases from V and 1 base from J, with 15 bases between. The CDR3 reads CASSIPGHKNTEAFF. The CDR3 coding sequence is TGTGCCAGCAGCATACCGGGACATAAGAACACTGAAGCTTTCTTT.

This clonotype was observed at least ten times. Sequence at one end of the junction differs from germline and may be a read error. The CDR3 DNA reads as TGTGCCAGCAGCCTAGCGTTGGCCCACGGGGAGCTGTTTTTT. Translating it yields CASSLALAHGELFF. The chain uses TRBV7-9 and TRBJ2-2; D may be TRBD2 (6 bases). The CDR3 loop spans 14 amino acids. Looked up from germline, CDR1 is SEHNR and CDR2 is FQNEAQ (reference sequence).

The sample holds a few counts of this clonotype. The chain recombines TRBV5-5 with TRBJ1-4; D is uncertain. The germline gives CDR1 SGHKS, CDR2 YYEKEE (reference sequence). Trimming cost V 5 bases and J 4 bases, with 18 bases left between them. This CDR3 spans 16 amino acids. The CDR3 loop is CASSQEDRGRNEKLFF. Written as DNA, the CDR3 is TGTGCCAGCAGTCAAGAGGACCGCGGACGTAATGAAAAACTGTTTTTT.

This clonotype was picked up many times. The CDR3 loop is CASSIHRGQDTGELFF. The CDR3 nucleotides read TGTGCCAGTAGTATCCATAGGGGGCAGGACACCGGGGAGCTGTTTTTT. The rearrangement links TRBV19 to TRBJ2-2; the match to TRBD1 covers 7 bases. The V gene's germline CDR1 is LNHDA and CDR2 SQIVND (reference sequence). Trimming cost V 3 bases and J 3 bases; bases outside gene matches: 7. The CDR3 has 16 residues.

This clonotype occurred a few times. CDR3 sequence reads: CSARDPSGRTYNEQFF. CDR3 DNA sequence: TGCAGTGCTAGAGACCCTAGCGGGAGGACCTACAATGAGCAGTTCTTC. The chain employs TRBV20-1 and TRBJ2-1; 11 nucleotides line up with TRBD2. The CDR3 is 16 amino acids. V lost 0 bases, J lost 2 bases, and 3 bases stayed unmatched. The germline CDR1 and CDR2 sequences are DFQATT and SNEGSKA (reference sequence).

This clonotype has a count of ten or more. This chain uses TRBV30 with TRBJ1-2, with D possibly being TRBD1 (5 bases). V was pared by 5 bases and J by 4 bases, with 11 bases between. The CDR3 covers 12 residues. The germline CDR1 and CDR2 sequences are GTSNPN and SVGIG (reference sequence). The DNA of the CDR3 is TGTGCCTGGCGCAGGGTAGGCTATGGCTACACCTTC. Its translation: CAWRRVGYGYTF.

This clonotype was observed many times. The gene calls are TRBV24-1 and TRBJ2-3, with 7 bases fitting TRBD1. Germline trimming cut 3 bases from V and 5 bases from J; bases unmatched to any gene: 7. The germline V gene encodes CDR1 KGHDR and CDR2 SFDVKD. The CDR3 consists of 15 residues. The CDR3 loop is CATSDQTGNKDTQYF. The CDR3 bases are TGTGCCACCAGTGATCAGACAGGGAACAAAGATACGCAGTATTTT.

About this clonotype: This could be a read error, since a much larger clone is one nucleotide away. V usage is TRBV11-2 and J usage is TRBJ2-7; D unresolved. V was shortened by 0 bases and J by 3 bases, with 9 bases between the two germline ends. The CDR3 runs to 14 residues. Germline loops: CDR1 SGHAT, CDR2 FQNNGV. The CDR3 sequence is CASSLDVTCYEQYF. Written as DNA, the CDR3 is TGTGCCAGCAGCTTAGATGTCACTTGCTACGAGCAGTACTTC.

Ten or more counts support this clonotype. The CDR3 region has the DNA TGTGCCACCAGTGTCACAGGGACCGACGAGCAGTACTTC. Its protein is CATSVTGTDEQYF. This rearrangement joins TRBV24-1 to TRBJ2-7; D is possibly TRBD1 (6 bases). CDR3 size: 13 residues. Trimming shortened V by 5 bases and J by 5 bases, and 12 bases separated the two germline ends. The germline V gene has CDR1 KGHDR and CDR2 SFDVKD.